This T cell receptor beta chain stems from a study of T cells after yellow fever vaccination. This CDR3 spans 16 amino acids. The germline V gene has CDR1 LGHDT and CDR2 YNNKEL (reference sequence). V shed 4 bases and J shed 6 bases, with 22 bases lying between them. One entry per CDR3 protein results from TCRdb running MiXCR on the 5' RACE reads. The data show approximately 330,000 distinct CDR3 sequences, roughly 4% seen once. The genes are TRBV3-1 and TRBJ2-7, with D perhaps matching TRBD2 (5 bases). The TCR originated in a young man who received the YFV17D yellow fever vaccine. The sequencing here drew on PBMCs, taken 5 days after the yellow fever booster vaccination. The CDR3 DNA follows: TGTGCCAGCAGCCCTTCTACCGGTCGAGCAGGAGGCGAGCAGTACTTC. It translates to CASSPSTGRAGGEQYF.